This is a list of T cell receptor beta chains from one sample in a study of blood T cell repertoires in COVID-19. Data came from immunoSEQ multiplex PCR; TCRdb stores just in-frame clones and leaves some out. Here the sample spans more than 95,000 clones, roughly 91% being singletons. What was sequenced was peripheral blood. The origin of the receptors is a human donor in a cohort sampled during active COVID-19. Each CDR3 is given with its conserved first and last residue. The D gene is left open where the match is weak. Clone sizes are given selectively: once, few, many, or a class where the clone is expanded.

v_gene	d_gene	j_gene	abundance	CDR3nt	CDR3aa
TRBV19	TRBD2	TRBJ2-2	once	TGTGCCAGTAGTATTTGGGGACTACTTGGGACCGGGGAGCTGTTTTTT	CASSIWGLLGTGELFF
TRBV30	.	TRBJ2-3	.	TGTGCCTGGAGAGTAGCGGCGTCCACAGATACGCAGTATTTT	CAWRVAASTDTQYF
TRBV5-1	.	TRBJ2-1	once	TGCGCCAGCAGATTACAGCCGAATGAGCAGTTCTTC	CASRLQPNEQFF
TRBV13	TRBD1	TRBJ1-6	.	TGTGCCAGCAGTTCCCCCGGGACAGATAATTCACCCCTCCACTTT	CASSSPGTDNSPLHF
TRBV6-4	.	TRBJ2-5	.	TGCGCCTCCGGGTCCCCCGGAAGAGAGACCCAGTACTTC	CASGSPGRETQYF
TRBV30	.	TRBJ2-7	.	TGTGCCTGGAGATCAGGGGCTTCTTACGAGCAGTACTTC	CAWRSGASYEQYF
TRBV2	.	TRBJ2-7	.	TGTGCCAGCAACCTAGGCTTAGGGGAAGGGGATGTGGACGAGCAGTACTTC	CASNLGLGEGDVDEQYF
TRBV19	TRBD1	TRBJ2-3	once	TGTGCCAGTAGCATGACAGGGGGCTTCGCAGATACGCAGTATTTT	CASSMTGGFADTQYF
TRBV5-6	TRBD1	TRBJ1-2	.	TGTGCCAGCAGCGAGACAGGGGGCGACTATGGCTACACCTTC	CASSETGGDYGYTF
TRBV5-6	.	TRBJ1-4	.	TGTGCCAGCAGCTTCTCTTCTTTTGAAAAACTGTTTTTT	CASSFSSFEKLFF
TRBV11-1	TRBD2	TRBJ2-1	.	TGTGCCAGCAGCCCTCGGACTAGCAGCATTGAGCAGTTCTTC	CASSPRTSSIEQFF
TRBV28	TRBD1	TRBJ1-6	few	TGTGCCAGCAGTCCAGTGGTTGGGACAGAGTATAATTCACCCCTCCACTTT	CASSPVVGTEYNSPLHF
TRBV5-1	.	TRBJ2-2	few	TGCGCCAGCAGCTTGGGGACAGCCAGGACCGGGGAGCTGTTTTTT	CASSLGTARTGELFF
TRBV29-1	TRBD1	TRBJ2-3	.	TGCAGCGCTGGGGGACAGGGACTAAGCACAGATACGCAGTATTTT	CSAGGQGLSTDTQYF
TRBV24-1	.	TRBJ2-2	.	TGTGCCACCAGTGATTTCGGAGGGGGCGGTTACGGCGGGGAGCTGTTTTTT	CATSDFGGGGYGGELFF
TRBV4-1	TRBD1	TRBJ1-6	few	TGCGCCAGCAGCCAAGATTTGGGGTGGACAGGTTCCTCGACGCCCTATAATTCACCCCTCCACTTT	CASSQDLGWTGSSTPYNSPLHF
TRBV5-1	.	TRBJ2-2	few	TGCGCCAGCAGCTTGAGGGGCCCCGCGAACACCGGGGAGCTGTTTTTT	CASSLRGPANTGELFF
TRBV7-2	TRBD2	TRBJ2-1	.	TGTGCCAGCACCCCTCCTAGCGGGAGTCTTTTTAATGAGCAGTTCTTC	CASTPPSGSLFNEQFF
TRBV5-4	TRBD1	TRBJ2-1	.	TGTGCCAGCAGCAGCGACAGGGGCAATGAGCAGTTCTTC	CASSSDRGNEQFF
TRBV20-1	.	TRBJ1-1	.	TGCAGTGCTTACTTAAACACTGAAGCTTTCTTT	CSAYLNTEAFF
TRBV11-3	TRBD1	TRBJ2-3	.	TGTGCCAGCAGCCCCCGAGGGACAGGCCAGTTCCCAGATACGCAGTATTTT	CASSPRGTGQFPDTQYF
TRBV4-2	TRBD2	TRBJ2-2	.	TGTGCCAGCAGCATGGGAGGGCTCGGCGGGGAGCTGTTTTTT	CASSMGGLGGELFF
TRBV7-2	.	TRBJ2-1	.	TGTGCCAGCAGCTTTTCATATCAAAGCGGTGAGCAGTTCTTC	CASSFSYQSGEQFF
TRBV18	.	TRBJ2-7	.	TGTGCCAGCTCACCAGGGCGGGACCCCTACGAGCAGTACTTC	CASSPGRDPYEQYF
TRBV27	.	TRBJ1-2	.	TGTGCCAGCAGTTTATCGAATGGACAGTTGCATGGCTACACCTTC	CASSLSNGQLHGYTF
TRBV2	TRBD1	TRBJ2-1	.	TGTGCCAGCAGCCGCGGACAGGGGGGATACAATGAGCAGTTCTTC	CASSRGQGGYNEQFF
TRBV7-9	.	TRBJ1-2	.	TGTGCCAGCAGCCCCGGGGGGGGCAGCGGCTACACCTTC	CASSPGGGSGYTF
TRBV11-2	.	TRBJ2-1	once	TGTGCCAGCACCCCGTGGAGGAATGAGCAGTTCTTC	CASTPWRNEQFF
TRBV30	.	TRBJ2-7	.	TGTGCCTTCGGTACCTACTCCTACGAGCAGTACTTC	CAFGTYSYEQYF
TRBV19	TRBD1	TRBJ2-1	.	TGTGCCAGCCGGAAAGGGACAGGAAGTGGCAATGAGCAGTTCTTC	CASRKGTGSGNEQFF
TRBV5-5	TRBD2	TRBJ2-7	.	TGTGCCAGCAGCTTGGGGACTAGCGGTTACGAGCAGTACTTC	CASSLGTSGYEQYF
TRBV5-5	TRBD1	TRBJ2-7	.	TGTGCCAGCAGTCTGGAAGGGACAGCCTACGAGCAGTACTTC	CASSLEGTAYEQYF
TRBV7-6	.	TRBJ1-2	.	TGTGCCAGCAGCCCTGAGACAGGCTATGGCTACACCTTC	CASSPETGYGYTF
TRBV28	TRBD1	TRBJ1-6	.	TGTGCCAGCAGTTTTCTTGAGTGGACAGGAGAGAATTCACCCCTCCACTTT	CASSFLEWTGENSPLHF
TRBV4-3	.	TRBJ2-7	.	TGCGCCAGCAGCCAAGGGGCCGCGAATGTTCCCTACGAGCAGTACTTC	CASSQGAANVPYEQYF
TRBV5-5	TRBD1	TRBJ2-7	.	TGTGCCAGCAGCTTAGCTGTAGGGACAGGGGCCTACGAGCAGTACTTC	CASSLAVGTGAYEQYF
TRBV4-3	.	TRBJ1-4	.	TGCGCCAGCAGTCCCGGGACAAGTAATGAAAAACTGTTTTTT	CASSPGTSNEKLFF
TRBV6-1	.	TRBJ1-1	.	TGTGCCAGCAGTGAATATAGAACTGAAGCTTTCTTT	CASSEYRTEAFF
TRBV15	.	TRBJ2-5	.	TGTGCCACCAGCAGAGGAGGTATTATAGCCCAAGAGACCCAGTACTTC	CATSRGGIIAQETQYF
TRBV7-2	.	TRBJ2-3	.	TGTGCCAGCAGCCGGAGGTGGCGGGATGCAGATACGCAGTATTTT	CASSRRWRDADTQYF
TRBV5-1	.	TRBJ1-1	.	TGCGCCAGCAGCTTGGATTTATACACTGAAGCTTTCTTT	CASSLDLYTEAFF
TRBV6-2/TRBV6-3	TRBD2	TRBJ2-3	.	TGTGCCAGCAGTTACTCTTCGCGGGAGATGGGAGACACAGATACGCAGTATTTT	CASSYSSREMGDTDTQYF
TRBV5-4	.	TRBJ2-2	.	TGTGCCAGCAGCCCCCAAACCGGGACAAACACCGGGGAGCTGTTTTTT	CASSPQTGTNTGELFF
TRBV4-2	.	TRBJ2-2	.	TGTGCCAGCAGCTCCCGAGGCCGGGACTCGAACACCGGGGAGCTGTTTTTT	CASSSRGRDSNTGELFF
TRBV12-2	.	TRBJ2-7	.	TGTGCAAGTCGCTTTCAGCTGGTCGGGGGAACGGGCCCTAGGAAGTACGAGCAGTACTTC	CASRFQLVGGTGPRKYEQYF
TRBV5-5	.	TRBJ1-4	.	TGTGCCAGCAGTACCGCGGCTAATGAAAAACTGTTTTTT	CASSTAANEKLFF
TRBV19	.	TRBJ2-7	once	TGTGCCAGTAGTGGTTCCGGGGCCTACGAGCAGTACTTC	CASSGSGAYEQYF
TRBV3-1/TRBV3-2	TRBD2	TRBJ2-3	.	TGTGCCAGCAATAGCGGGGGGGCAGATACGCAGTATTTT	CASNSGGADTQYF